The 27 T cell receptor beta chains in this list originate from one sample, sequenced in a study of blood T cell repertoires in COVID-19. This table comes from immunoSEQ multiplex PCR, and its TCRdb copy is limited to in-frame clones, with some not included. Altogether about 270,000 clones are present, approximately 89% being singletons, with the ten largest covering approximately 2.7%. Source material: PBMCs or T cells enriched from blood (not recorded which). Every receptor here comes from a man aged 40-55 years who had been exposed to COVID-19.

This chain joins TRBV18 and TRBJ1-1; D gene ambiguous. Germline CDR1 reads KGHSH; CDR2 reads LQKENI. The CDR3 extends over 14 amino acids. Trimming took off 3 bases at V and 2 bases at J, with 10 bases between the two ends. CDR3 DNA sequence: TGTGCCAGCTCACCCCGAATCAGAAACACTGAAGCTTTCTTT. Amino acid sequence: CASSPRIRNTEAFF. Together with reference TRBV18 and TRBJ1-1, the CDR3 gives the full variable domain: NAGVMQNPRHLVRRRGQEARLRCSPMKGHSHVYWYRQLPEEGLKFMVYLQKENIIDESGMPKERFSAEFPKEGPSILRIQQVVRGDSAAYFCASSPRIRNTEAFFGQGTRLTVV.

The V gene is TRBV19, the J gene TRBJ2-7; tentatively, D is TRBD2 (6 bases). This CDR3 comprises 13 residues. V dropped 3 bases and J dropped 5 bases, with 11 bases sitting between them. Germline lookup yields CDR1 LNHDA and CDR2 SQIVND (reference sequence). CDR3 protein: CASSIGGSNEQYF. In nucleotides, the CDR3 is TGTGCCAGTAGTATCGGGGGTTCCAACGAGCAGTACTTC.

The J gene is TRBJ1-3, the V gene TRBV19; D uncertain. This CDR3 has 14 amino acids. The germline V gene encodes CDR1 LNHDA and CDR2 SQIVND (reference sequence). V gave up 6 bases and J gave up 2 bases, with 11 bases separating them. CDR3 amino acids: CASRTGIPGNTIYF. Here the CDR3 DNA reads TGTGCCAGTAGAACCGGGATCCCTGGAAACACCATATATTTT.

The V call is TRBV29-1, the J call TRBJ1-2; perhaps TRBD1 as D (6 bases). Germline V gene sequence: CDR1 SQVTM, CDR2 ANQGSEA. The CDR3 length is 13 residues. The V end was cut by 5 bases, the J end by 7 bases, with 17 bases between. The CDR3 DNA follows: TGCAGCGTTCCCAACACAGGGAGTCGTGGCTACACCTTC. The encoded protein is CSVPNTGSRGYTF.

The J gene is TRBJ2-7, the V gene TRBV5-1; weak D call: TRBD1 (6 bases). This CDR3 has 13 residues. V dropped 0 bases and J dropped 3 bases, with 7 bases sitting between them. The germline V gene has CDR1 SGHRS and CDR2 YFSETQ. The CDR3 DNA sequence: TGCGCCAGCAGCTTGGAACAGGGCTACGAGCAGTACTTC. This sequence encodes CASSLEQGYEQYF.

The CDR3 DNA reads TGTGCCAGCACCTTGGAGGACAGCTATAATTCACCCCTCCACTTT. Translated, it gives CASTLEDSYNSPLHF. This chain uses TRBV11-3 with TRBJ1-6, with TRBD1 as a possible D gene (6 bases). Germline V gene data show CDR1 as SGHNT and CDR2 as YENEEA. V was trimmed by 7 bases and J by 3 bases, leaving 13 bases between them. The CDR3 extends over 15 amino acids.

The rearrangement links TRBV7-9 to TRBJ1-2; D is perhaps TRBD1 (5 bases). Germline CDR1 and CDR2: SEHNR and FQNEAQ (reference sequence). The CDR3 has 14 amino acids. Trimming stripped 5 bases from V and 6 bases from J, with 16 bases between. CDR3 protein: CASSLYGGVHGYTF. In nucleotides, the CDR3 is TGTGCCAGCAGCCTTTATGGGGGGGTACATGGCTACACCTTC.

CDR3 nucleotide sequence: TGTGCCAGCAGCTTATACCCCGACAGAGATCAGCCCCAGCATTTT. Translated, it gives CASSLYPDRDQPQHF. The V and J genes are TRBV7-2 and TRBJ1-5, with D perhaps matching TRBD1 (5 bases). Germline loops: CDR1 SGHTA, CDR2 FQGNSA. The V and J ends lost 2 bases and 5 bases respectively, with 13 bases between them. The CDR3 has 15 residues. Combining the CDR3 with reference TRBV7-2 and TRBJ1-5 gives the whole variable domain GAGVSQSPSNKVTEKGKDVELRCDPISGHTALYWYRQSLGQGLEFLIYFQGNSAPDKSGLPSDRFSAERTGGSVSTLTIQRTQQEDSAVYLCASSLYPDRDQPQHFGDGTRLSIL.

This CDR3 is CASRSDRGPEEKLFF. CDR3 bases: TGTGCCAGCAGGTCGGACAGGGGGCCGGAAGAAAAACTGTTTTTT. The chain links TRBV28 to TRBJ1-4; 11 bases line up with TRBD1. Per the germline V gene, CDR1 is MDHEN and CDR2 is SYDVKM. V lost 6 bases, J lost 8 bases, and 8 bases stayed unmatched. The CDR3 runs 15 residues.

The chain combines TRBV5-1 with TRBJ2-7; possibly TRBD2 for D (5 bases). V lost 4 bases and J 2 bases, leaving 19 bases between the germline ends. The CDR3 consists of 16 residues. The germline V gene encodes CDR1 SGHRS and CDR2 YFSETQ. The CDR3, as DNA: TGCGCCAGCAGCAGAGCAGGTGGGCGAGGGACCTACGAGCAGTACTTC. This encodes CASSRAGGRGTYEQYF.

V is TRBV24-1 and J is TRBJ2-1, with 9 positions matching TRBD2. The junction had 7 bases not matched to a gene; V was cut back by 3 bases and J by 8 bases. In germline, CDR1 is KGHDR, CDR2 SFDVKD. The CDR3 sequence is 15 residues long. In nucleotides, the CDR3 is TGTGCCACCAGTGATAGGCGGGAGGGCAGGGATGAGCAGTTCTTC. Protein: CATSDRREGRDEQFF.

The chain links TRBV29-1 to TRBJ2-1; 8 nucleotides match TRBD2. J lost 4 bases, V lost 4 bases, and 6 bases had no gene match. Germline lookup yields CDR1 SQVTM and CDR2 ANQGSEA. This CDR3 is 14 amino acids long. CDR3 coding DNA: TGCAGCGTTGGCCTAGCGGGCAAATACAATGAGCAGTTCTTC. It encodes CSVGLAGKYNEQFF.

The J gene is TRBJ2-5, the V gene TRBV6-1, with TRBD2 matching over 13 bases. J gave up 5 bases and V 4 bases, and 7 bases lay outside the gene matches. The CDR3 extends over 16 amino acids. Germline V gives CDR1 MNHNS, CDR2 SASEGT. The CDR3 here is CASSGRTSGSTETQYF. In DNA form, the CDR3 reads TGTGCCAGCAGTGGAAGGACTAGCGGGAGTACCGAGACCCAGTACTTC.

The CDR3 bases are TGTGCCAGCAGCGCCGGGACAGGGTCTGGCAATCAGCCCCAGCATTTT. Its translation is CASSAGTGSGNQPQHF. The chain couples TRBV7-9 to TRBJ1-5; 9 bases map to TRBD1. CDR1 is SEHNR, CDR2 FQNEAQ, per germline (reference sequence). V shed 5 bases, J shed 2 bases, and the junction held 7 bases outside the gene matches. This CDR3 comprises 16 residues.

The chain's CDR3 is CASKTGVYEQYF. Here the CDR3 DNA reads TGTGCCTCCAAAACGGGAGTTTACGAGCAGTACTTC. This sequence joins TRBV30 and TRBJ2-7; D perhaps matches TRBD2 (6 bases). CDR3 size: 12 residues. Germline CDR1 reads GTSNPN; CDR2 reads SVGIG (reference sequence). Trimming removed 7 bases at V and 4 bases at J, with 14 bases between.

The genes are TRBV19 and TRBJ1-4; TRBD1 might be the D (5 bases). Per germline, CDR1 LNHDA and CDR2 SQIVND (reference sequence). Trimming stripped 5 bases from V and 6 bases from J, with 10 bases between. This CDR3 is built from 13 residues. As DNA, the CDR3 is TGTGCCAGTAGTCTTACAGGATATGAAAAACTGTTTTTT. Protein: CASSLTGYEKLFF.

The chain combines TRBV10-3 with TRBJ2-7; 15 bases are shared with TRBD2. CDR3 length equals 19 residues. Trimming at V came to 5 bases and at J to 4 bases, leaving 15 bases not matched to a gene. The V gene's germline CDR1 is ENHRY and CDR2 SYGVKD. The CDR3: CAISRTPGLAGGGEYEQYF. Written as DNA, the CDR3 is TGTGCCATCAGTAGGACTCCGGGACTAGCGGGAGGAGGGGAGTACGAGCAGTACTTC.

This chain uses TRBV30 with TRBJ1-1; 10 nucleotides line up with TRBD1. The junction had 13 bases not matched to a gene; V was cut back by 1 base and J by 8 bases. The germline V gene encodes CDR1 GTSNPN and CDR2 SVGIG (reference sequence). This CDR3 is built from 16 residues. DNA for the CDR3: TGTGCCTGGAGTGATGCCACCGGGACAGGGGCTCTCGAAGCTTTCTTT. Translation: CAWSDATGTGALEAFF.

The chain uses TRBV30 and TRBJ2-2; the D gene is possibly TRBD2 (7 bases). Germline-derived CDR1 and CDR2 are GTSNPN and SVGIG (reference sequence). CDR3 length: 14 amino acids. V shed 8 bases and J shed 0 bases, with 13 bases lying between them. The CDR3 loop is CARRGGTNTGELFF. The CDR3 nucleotides are TGTGCCAGAAGGGGGGGGACGAACACCGGGGAGCTGTTTTTT.

The rearrangement joins TRBV28 to TRBJ1-4; D not certain. The CDR3 loop spans 15 amino acids. Germline V lookup: CDR1 MDHEN, CDR2 SYDVKM. V shed 6 bases and J shed 2 bases, with 13 bases lying between them. The CDR3 DNA is TGTGCCAGCAGGCGGCTGAGCTCCACTAATGAAAAACTGTTTTTT. Its translation is CASRRLSSTNEKLFF. Full variable domain (rest looked up from reference TRBV28 and TRBJ1-4): DVKVTQSSRYLVKRTGEKVFLECVQDMDHENMFWYRQDPGLGLRLIYFSYDVKMKEKGDIPEGYSVSREKKERFSLILESASTNQTSMYLCASRRLSSTNEKLFFGSGTQLSVL.

This clone was found once. V gene TRBV28 combines with J gene TRBJ1-4; D remains unclear. The V gene lost 3 bases and the J gene lost 6 bases, with 8 bases spanning the gap. CDR3 length: 13 amino acids. Germline V CDR1 and CDR2: MDHEN, SYDVKM. This CDR3 reads CASSFWRDEKLFF. DNA for the CDR3: TGTGCCAGCAGTTTTTGGAGAGATGAAAAACTGTTTTTT. The whole variable domain, remainder taken from reference TRBV28 and TRBJ1-4, is DVKVTQSSRYLVKRTGEKVFLECVQDMDHENMFWYRQDPGLGLRLIYFSYDVKMKEKGDIPEGYSVSREKKERFSLILESASTNQTSMYLCASSFWRDEKLFFGSGTQLSVL.

This clone was seen more than once but under ten times. This chain links TRBV6-5 with TRBJ2-5; D perhaps matches TRBD2 (5 bases). Trimming took off 2 bases at V and 1 base at J, with 5 bases between the two ends. The CDR3 consists of 13 residues. Per germline, CDR1 MNHEY and CDR2 SVGAGI. The CDR3 sequence is CASSYLAQETQYF. The CDR3 DNA reads as TGTGCCAGCAGTTACCTAGCCCAAGAGACCCAGTACTTC.

The genes are TRBV28 and TRBJ2-5; possible D gene TRBD2, 5 bases. Germline-derived CDR1 and CDR2 are MDHEN and SYDVKM. V dropped 5 bases and J dropped 5 bases, with 15 bases sitting between them. The CDR3 extends over 14 amino acids. CDR3 DNA: TGTGCCAGCAGTGTCCCTTCGGGAAGGGAGACCCAGTACTTC. Its protein product is CASSVPSGRETQYF.

This clone appeared a single time. The sample contains more than one DNA sequence encoding this CDR3. The V and J genes are TRBV9 and TRBJ2-5; 10 bases line up with TRBD1. Losses at the gene ends were 8 bases for V and 3 bases for J; bases not matched to a gene: 7. Looked up from germline, CDR1 is SGDLS and CDR2 is YYNGEE. This CDR3 region has 14 residues. The CDR3 is CASSPGTGEETQYF. DNA for the CDR3: TGTGCCAGTAGCCCCGGGACAGGGGAAGAGACCCAGTACTTC.

The J gene is TRBJ2-7, the V gene TRBV28; possible D gene TRBD1, 6 bases. V lost 11 bases, J lost 3 bases, and 17 bases lay in between. This CDR3 spans 13 amino acids. Germline values: CDR1 MDHEN, CDR2 SYDVKM. The CDR3: CAAQTGNDYEQYF. The CDR3, as DNA: TGTGCCGCCCAGACAGGAAACGACTACGAGCAGTACTTC.

The chain uses TRBV19 and TRBJ1-1, with D perhaps matching TRBD1 (6 bases). Germline V lookup: CDR1 LNHDA, CDR2 SQIVND (reference sequence). The V gene lost 4 bases and the J gene lost 0 bases, with 18 bases spanning the gap. The CDR3 runs to 17 residues. For the CDR3, the DNA is TGTGCCAGTAGTACCCGGGACAAGGGGTTTCTGAACACTGAAGCTTTCTTT. Encoded protein: CASSTRDKGFLNTEAFF. Combining the CDR3 with reference TRBV19 and TRBJ1-1 gives the whole variable domain DGGITQSPKYLFRKEGQNVTLSCEQNLNHDAMYWYRQDPGQGLRLIYYSQIVNDFQKGDIAEGYSVSREKKESFPLTVTSAQKNPTAFYLCASSTRDKGFLNTEAFFGQGTRLTVV.

The chain joins TRBV18 to TRBJ1-4; D is unresolved. Germline CDR1 reads KGHSH; CDR2 reads LQKENI. The CDR3 totals 13 residues. V was trimmed by 5 bases and J by 7 bases, leaving 11 bases between them. CDR3 in amino acids: CASSAAEAEKLFF. CDR3 nucleotides: TGTGCCAGCTCAGCGGCAGAGGCTGAAAAACTGTTTTTT.